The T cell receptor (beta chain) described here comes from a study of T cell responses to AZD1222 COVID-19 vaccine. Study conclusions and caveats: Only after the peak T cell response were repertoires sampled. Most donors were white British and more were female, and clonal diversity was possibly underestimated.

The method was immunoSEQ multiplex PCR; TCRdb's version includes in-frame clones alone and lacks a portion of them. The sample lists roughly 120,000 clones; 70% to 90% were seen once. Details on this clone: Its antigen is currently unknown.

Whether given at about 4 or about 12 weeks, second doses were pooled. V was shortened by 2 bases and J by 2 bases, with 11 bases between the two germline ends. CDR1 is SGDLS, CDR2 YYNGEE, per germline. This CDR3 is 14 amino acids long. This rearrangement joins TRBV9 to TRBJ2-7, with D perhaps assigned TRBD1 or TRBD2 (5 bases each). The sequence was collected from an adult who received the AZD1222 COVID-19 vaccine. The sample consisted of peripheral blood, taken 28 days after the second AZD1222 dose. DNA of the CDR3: TGTGCCAGCAGCGTCGGGACGGTTCCCTACGAGCAGTACTTC. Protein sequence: CASSVGTVPYEQYF.